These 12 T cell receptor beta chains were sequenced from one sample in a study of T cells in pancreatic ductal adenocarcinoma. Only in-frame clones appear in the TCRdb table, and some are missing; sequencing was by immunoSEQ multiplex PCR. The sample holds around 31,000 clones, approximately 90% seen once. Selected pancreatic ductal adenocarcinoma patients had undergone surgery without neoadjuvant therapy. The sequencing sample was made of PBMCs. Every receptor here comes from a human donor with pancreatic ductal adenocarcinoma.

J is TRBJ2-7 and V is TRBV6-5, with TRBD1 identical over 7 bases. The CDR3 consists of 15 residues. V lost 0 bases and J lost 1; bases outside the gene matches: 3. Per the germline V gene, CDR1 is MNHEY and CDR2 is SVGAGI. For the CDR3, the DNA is TGTGCCAGCAGTTACTCGGCAGGGGGATCCTACGAGCAGTACTTC. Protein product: CASSYSAGGSYEQYF.

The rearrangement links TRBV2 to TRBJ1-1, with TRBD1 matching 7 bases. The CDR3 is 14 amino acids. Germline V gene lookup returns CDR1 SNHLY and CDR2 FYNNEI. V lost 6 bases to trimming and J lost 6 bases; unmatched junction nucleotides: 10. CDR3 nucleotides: TGTGCCAGCAGGGACAGGATACCTGGGGCTGAAGCTTTCTTT. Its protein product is CASRDRIPGAEAFF.

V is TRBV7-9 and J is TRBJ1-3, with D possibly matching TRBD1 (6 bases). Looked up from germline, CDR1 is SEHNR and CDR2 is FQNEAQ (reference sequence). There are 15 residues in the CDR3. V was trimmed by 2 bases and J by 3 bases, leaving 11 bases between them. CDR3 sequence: CASSLPGVYGNTIYF. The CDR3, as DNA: TGTGCCAGCAGCTTACCAGGGGTTTATGGAAACACCATATATTTT. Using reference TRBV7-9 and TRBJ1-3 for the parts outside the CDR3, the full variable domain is DTGVSQNPRHKITKRGQNVTFRCDPISEHNRLYWYRQTLGQGPEFLTYFQNEAQLEKSRLLSDRFSAERPKGSFSTLEIQRTEQGDSAMYLCASSLPGVYGNTIYFGEGSWLTVV.

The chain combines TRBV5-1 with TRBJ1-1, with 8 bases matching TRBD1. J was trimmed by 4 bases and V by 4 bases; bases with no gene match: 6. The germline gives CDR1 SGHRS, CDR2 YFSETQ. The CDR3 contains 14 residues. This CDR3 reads CASSPTGAPTEAFF. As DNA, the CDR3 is TGCGCCAGCAGCCCGACAGGGGCCCCCACTGAAGCTTTCTTT.

Written as DNA, the CDR3 is TGCGCCAGCAGTGTGAATACAGGGTACACCGGGGAGCTGTTTTTT. Protein: CASSVNTGYTGELFF. The J gene is TRBJ2-2, the V gene TRBV5-1; possible D gene TRBD1, 6 bases. The V and J ends lost 5 bases and 3 bases respectively, with 14 bases between them. Germline assignment: CDR1 SGHRS and CDR2 YFSETQ. The CDR3 is made up of 15 amino acids.

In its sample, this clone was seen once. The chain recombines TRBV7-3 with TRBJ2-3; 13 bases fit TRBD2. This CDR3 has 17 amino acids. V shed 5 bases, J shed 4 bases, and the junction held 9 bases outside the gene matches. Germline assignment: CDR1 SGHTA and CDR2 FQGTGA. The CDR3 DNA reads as TGTGCCAGCAGCCTTGGCCGGGGACTAGCGGGATCAGATACGCAGTATTTT. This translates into CASSLGRGLAGSDTQYF.

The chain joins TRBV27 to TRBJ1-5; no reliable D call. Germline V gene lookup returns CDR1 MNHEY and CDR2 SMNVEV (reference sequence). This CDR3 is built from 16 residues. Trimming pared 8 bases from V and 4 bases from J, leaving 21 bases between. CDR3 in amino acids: CASGVGWGGLNQPQHF. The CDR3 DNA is TGTGCCAGCGGGGTAGGTTGGGGAGGGCTGAATCAGCCCCAGCATTTT.

The CDR3 bases are TGTGCCAGCAGTTCACATTCGACAGGCTCGAACACTGAAGCTTTCTTT. Amino acids: CASSSHSTGSNTEAFF. This sequence joins TRBV28 and TRBJ1-1; D is perhaps TRBD1 (6 bases). Germline V gene sequence: CDR1 MDHEN, CDR2 SYDVKM. This CDR3 contains 16 residues. V shed 4 bases and J shed 1 base, with 16 bases lying between them.

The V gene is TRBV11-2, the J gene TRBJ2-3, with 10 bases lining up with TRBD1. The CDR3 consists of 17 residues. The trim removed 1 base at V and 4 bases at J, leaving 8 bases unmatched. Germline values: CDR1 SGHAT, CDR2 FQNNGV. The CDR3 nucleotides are TGTGCCAGCAGCTTAGGACCGACAGGGGGCGCGTCAGATACGCAGTATTTT. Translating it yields CASSLGPTGGASDTQYF.

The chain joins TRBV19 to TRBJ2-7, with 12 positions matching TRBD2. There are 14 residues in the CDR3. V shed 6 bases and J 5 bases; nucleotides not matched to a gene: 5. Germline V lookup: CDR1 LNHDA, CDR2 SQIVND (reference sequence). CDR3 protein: CASRGTSGYNEQYF. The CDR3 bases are TGTGCCAGTAGGGGGACTAGCGGGTACAACGAGCAGTACTTC. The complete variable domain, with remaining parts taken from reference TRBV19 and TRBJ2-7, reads DGGITQSPKYLFRKEGQNVTLSCEQNLNHDAMYWYRQDPGQGLRLIYYSQIVNDFQKGDIAEGYSVSREKKESFPLTVTSAQKNPTAFYLCASRGTSGYNEQYFGPGTRLTVT.

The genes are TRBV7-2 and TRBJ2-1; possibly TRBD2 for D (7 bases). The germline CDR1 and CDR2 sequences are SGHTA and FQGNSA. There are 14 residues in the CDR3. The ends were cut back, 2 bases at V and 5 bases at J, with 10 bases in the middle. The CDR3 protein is CASSLRGGDNEQFF. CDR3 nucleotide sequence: TGTGCCAGCAGCTTAAGGGGGGGGGACAATGAGCAGTTCTTC.

The CDR3 is CAWSLFWALGLAGGPTEQFF. In DNA, the CDR3 is TGTGCCTGGAGTCTCTTCTGGGCCCTAGGGCTAGCGGGAGGGCCCACTGAGCAGTTCTTC. The V and J genes are TRBV30 and TRBJ2-1, with 12 bases lining up with TRBD2. CDR3 size: 20 residues. V trimming: 2 bases; J trimming: 9 bases; junction bases outside the gene matches: 23. Germline CDR1 and CDR2: GTSNPN and SVGIG (reference sequence).